The entry below gives a single T cell receptor beta chain sequence along with its context. V lost 0 bases and J 4 bases, leaving 13 bases between the germline ends. The CDR3 is 15 residues long. From germline, CDR1 is SGHTA and CDR2 FQGTGA. The data belong to a study of T-cell memory formation after mild COVID-19. In TCRdb, the 5' RACE reads were re-called with MiXCR into one record per CDR3 protein. The sample records about 210,000 distinct CDR3 sequences, roughly 30% being singletons. This receptor was obtained from an adult woman who had mild COVID-19 (a few samples of this study predate the infection). Cell type and time point are not known. The chain uses TRBV7-3 and TRBJ2-7; the D is unclear. The sequenced material came from PBMCs or a T cell subset sorted from them (not recorded which). The CDR3 loop is CASSLTGEGWYEQYF. DNA for the CDR3: TGTGCCAGCAGCTTAACCGGTGAAGGGTGGTACGAGCAGTACTTC. Supplemented by reference TRBV7-3 and TRBJ2-7, the full variable domain reads GAGVSQTPSNKVTEKGKYVELRCDPISGHTALYWYRQSLGQGPEFLIYFQGTGAADDSGLPNDRFFAVRPEGSVSTLKIQRTERGDSAVYLCASSLTGEGWYEQYFGPGTRLTVT.